This T cell receptor (beta chain) was identified in a study of post-analysis software for immune sequencing data. Study-level results: Samples sharing a preparation batch grouped tightly together when assessed by F measure. Higher frequency in patients than in controls was seen for about five TRBV segments, with TRBV5-6, TRBV5-1 and TRBV20-1 among them. Controls significantly exceeded multiple sclerosis patients in normalized Chao1 diversity.

Unique-molecular-identifier-tagged TCR beta cDNA libraries were used. The yield from about 1 to 10 million T cells was about 500,000 cDNA molecules in total. One entry per CDR3 protein, called by TCRdb with MiXCR from the PCR reads. Among 600,000 to 750,000 distinct CDR3 sequences listed, approximately 59% were seen once. The CDR3 has 17 amino acids. V lost 2 bases, J lost 6 bases, and 8 bases stayed unmatched. In germline, CDR1 is SGHRS, CDR2 YFSETQ. With regard to this clonotype: Its antigen is undetermined.

The sample was blood. This chain connects TRBV5-1 to TRBJ2-1; 13 positions match TRBD2. The TCR sequence derives from a girl aged 2-10 years with multiple sclerosis. CDR3 DNA: TGCGCCAGCAGCTTCGGACTAGCGGGAGTAACCCCCAATGAGCAGTTCTTC. This encodes CASSFGLAGVTPNEQFF.